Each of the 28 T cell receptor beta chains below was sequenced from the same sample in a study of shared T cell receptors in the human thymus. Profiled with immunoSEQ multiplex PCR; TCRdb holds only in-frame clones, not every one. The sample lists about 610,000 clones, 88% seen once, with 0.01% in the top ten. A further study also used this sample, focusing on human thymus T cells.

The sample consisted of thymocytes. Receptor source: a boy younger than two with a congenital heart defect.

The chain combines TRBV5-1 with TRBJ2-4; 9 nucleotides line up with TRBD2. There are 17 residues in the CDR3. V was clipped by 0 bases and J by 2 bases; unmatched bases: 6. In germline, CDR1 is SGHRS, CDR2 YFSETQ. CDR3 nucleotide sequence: TGCGCCAGCAGCTTGGCCGATAGCGGGAGAACCAAAAACATTCAGTACTTC. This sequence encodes CASSLADSGRTKNIQYF.

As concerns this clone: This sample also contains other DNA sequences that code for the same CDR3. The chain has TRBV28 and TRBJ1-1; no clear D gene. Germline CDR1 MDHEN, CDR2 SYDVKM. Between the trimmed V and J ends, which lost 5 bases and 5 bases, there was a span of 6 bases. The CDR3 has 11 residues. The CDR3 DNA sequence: TGTGCCAGCAGTAGAGGGACTGAAGCTTTCTTT. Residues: CASSRGTEAFF.

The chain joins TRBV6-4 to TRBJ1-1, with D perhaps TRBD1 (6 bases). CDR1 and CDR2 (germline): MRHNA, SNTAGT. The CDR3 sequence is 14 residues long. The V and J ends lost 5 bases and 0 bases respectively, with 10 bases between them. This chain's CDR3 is CASSSDSLNTEAFF. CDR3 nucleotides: TGTGCCAGCAGTTCGGACAGCTTGAACACTGAAGCTTTCTTT.

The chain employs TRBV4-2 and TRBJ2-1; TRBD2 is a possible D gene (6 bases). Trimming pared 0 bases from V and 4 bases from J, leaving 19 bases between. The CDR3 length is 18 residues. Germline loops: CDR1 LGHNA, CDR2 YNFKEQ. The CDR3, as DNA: TGTGCCAGCAGCCAAGATCCCGTTGGGCGAGCGGGTTACAATGAGCAGTTCTTC. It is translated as CASSQDPVGRAGYNEQFF.

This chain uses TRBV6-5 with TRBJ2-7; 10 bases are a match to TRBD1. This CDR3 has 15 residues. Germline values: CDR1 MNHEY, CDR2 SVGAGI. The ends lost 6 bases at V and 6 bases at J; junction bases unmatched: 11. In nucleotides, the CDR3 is TGTGCCAGCAGCGTATCGGGACAGGGGAGGGGCGAGCAGTACTTC. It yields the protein CASSVSGQGRGEQYF.

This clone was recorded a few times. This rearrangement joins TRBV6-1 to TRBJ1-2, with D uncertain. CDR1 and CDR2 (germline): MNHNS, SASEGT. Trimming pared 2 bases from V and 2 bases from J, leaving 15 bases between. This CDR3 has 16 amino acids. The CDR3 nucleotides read TGTGCCAGCAGTGAAATAATCACAGAAATAAACTATGGCTACACCTTC. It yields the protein CASSEIITEINYGYTF.

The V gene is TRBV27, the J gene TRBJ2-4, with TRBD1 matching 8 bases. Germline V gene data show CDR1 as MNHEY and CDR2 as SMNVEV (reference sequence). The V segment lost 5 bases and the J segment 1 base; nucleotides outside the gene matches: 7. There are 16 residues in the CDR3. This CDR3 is CASSPNRGWAKNIQYF. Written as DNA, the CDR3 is TGTGCCAGCAGTCCGAACAGGGGGTGGGCCAAAAACATTCAGTACTTC.

The CDR3 bases are TGTGCCAGCAGCTTAATCGGTTCGATCGAGCCCCAGCATTTT. This codes for CASSLIGSIEPQHF. This chain uses TRBV7-9 with TRBJ1-5; D is unresolved. From germline, CDR1 is SEHNR and CDR2 FQNEAQ (reference sequence). The CDR3 contains 14 residues. V was clipped by 2 bases and J by 8 bases, with 13 bases between them.

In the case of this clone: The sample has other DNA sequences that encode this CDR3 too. CDR3 in amino acids: CASSQDRQGDTGELFF. CDR3 coding DNA: TGCGCCAGCAGCCAAGATAGGCAGGGGGACACCGGGGAGCTGTTTTTT. This sequence joins TRBV4-3 and TRBJ2-2; 7 bases fit TRBD1. CDR1 and CDR2 from the germline V gene are LGHNA and YSLEER. Trimming removed 0 bases from V and 3 bases from J; junction bases left unmatched: 4. The CDR3 is made up of 16 amino acids.

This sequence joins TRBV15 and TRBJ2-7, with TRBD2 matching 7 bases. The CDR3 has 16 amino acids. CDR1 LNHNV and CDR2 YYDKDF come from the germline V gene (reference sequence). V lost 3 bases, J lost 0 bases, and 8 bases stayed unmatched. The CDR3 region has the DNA TGTGCCACCAGCAGGAGGGCTAGCGGCTACTCCTACGAGCAGTACTTC. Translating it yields CATSRRASGYSYEQYF.

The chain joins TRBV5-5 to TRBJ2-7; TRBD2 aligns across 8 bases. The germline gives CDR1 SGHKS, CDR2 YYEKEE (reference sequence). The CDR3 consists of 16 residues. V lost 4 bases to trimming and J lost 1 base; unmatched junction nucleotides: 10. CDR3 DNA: TGTGCCAGCAGCCCCGGGGGGGCAGGGTTGTCCTACGAGCAGTACTTC. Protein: CASSPGGAGLSYEQYF.

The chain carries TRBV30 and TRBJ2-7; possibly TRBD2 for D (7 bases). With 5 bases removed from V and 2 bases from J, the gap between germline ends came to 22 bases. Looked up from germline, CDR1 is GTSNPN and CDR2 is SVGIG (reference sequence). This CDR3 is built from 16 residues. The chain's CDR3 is CAWSLRGGNGPYEQYF. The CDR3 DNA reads TGTGCCTGGTCACTGAGGGGGGGCAACGGCCCCTACGAGCAGTACTTC. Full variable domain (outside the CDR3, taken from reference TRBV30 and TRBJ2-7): SQTIHQWPATLVQPVGSPLSLECTVEGTSNPNLYWYRQAAGRGLQLLFYSVGIGQISSEVPQNLSASRPQDRQFILSSKKLLLSDSGFYLCAWSLRGGNGPYEQYFGPGTRLTVT.

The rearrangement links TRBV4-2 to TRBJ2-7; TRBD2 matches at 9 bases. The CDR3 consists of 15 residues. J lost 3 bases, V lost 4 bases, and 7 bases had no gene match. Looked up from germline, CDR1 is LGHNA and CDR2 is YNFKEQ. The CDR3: CASSLEREVFYEQYF. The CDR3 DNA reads TGTGCCAGCAGCCTCGAGCGGGAGGTTTTCTACGAGCAGTACTTC.

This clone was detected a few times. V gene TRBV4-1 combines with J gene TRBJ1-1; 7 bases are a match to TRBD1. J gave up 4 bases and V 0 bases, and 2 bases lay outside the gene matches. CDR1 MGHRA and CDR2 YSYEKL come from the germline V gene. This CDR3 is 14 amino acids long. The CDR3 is CASSQEDRATEAFF. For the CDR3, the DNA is TGCGCCAGCAGCCAAGAAGACAGGGCCACTGAAGCTTTCTTT.

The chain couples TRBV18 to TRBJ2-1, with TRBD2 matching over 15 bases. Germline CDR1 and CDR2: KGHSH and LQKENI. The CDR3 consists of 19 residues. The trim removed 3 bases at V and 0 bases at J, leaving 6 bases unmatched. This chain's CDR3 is CASSPGTSGRLSSYNEQFF. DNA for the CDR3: TGTGCCAGCTCACCCGGGACTAGCGGGAGGCTGAGCTCCTACAATGAGCAGTTCTTC.

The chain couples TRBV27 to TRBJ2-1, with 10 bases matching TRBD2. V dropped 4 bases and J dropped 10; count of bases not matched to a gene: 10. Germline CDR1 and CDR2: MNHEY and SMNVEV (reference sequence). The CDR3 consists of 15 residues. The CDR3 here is CASSSSGRAPWEQFF. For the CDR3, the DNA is TGTGCCAGCAGTTCAAGCGGGAGGGCCCCTTGGGAGCAGTTCTTC.

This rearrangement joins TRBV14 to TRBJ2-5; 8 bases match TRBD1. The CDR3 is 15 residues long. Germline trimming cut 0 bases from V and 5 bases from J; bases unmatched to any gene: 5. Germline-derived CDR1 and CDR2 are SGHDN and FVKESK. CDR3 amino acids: CASSQDRQGMETQYF. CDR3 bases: TGTGCCAGCAGCCAAGATAGACAGGGGATGGAGACCCAGTACTTC. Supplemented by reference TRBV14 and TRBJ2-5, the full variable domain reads EAGVTQFPSHSVIEKGQTVTLRCDPISGHDNLYWYRRVMGKEIKFLLHFVKESKQDESGMPNNRFLAERTGGTYSTLKVQPAELEDSGVYFCASSQDRQGMETQYFGPGTRLLVL.

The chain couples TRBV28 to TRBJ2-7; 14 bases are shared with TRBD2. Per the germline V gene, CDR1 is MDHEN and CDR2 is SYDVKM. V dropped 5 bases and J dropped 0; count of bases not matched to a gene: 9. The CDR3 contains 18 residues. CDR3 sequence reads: CASSPGTSGSLSSYEQYF. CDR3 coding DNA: TGTGCCAGCAGTCCCGGGACTAGCGGGAGCCTGAGCTCCTACGAGCAGTACTTC.

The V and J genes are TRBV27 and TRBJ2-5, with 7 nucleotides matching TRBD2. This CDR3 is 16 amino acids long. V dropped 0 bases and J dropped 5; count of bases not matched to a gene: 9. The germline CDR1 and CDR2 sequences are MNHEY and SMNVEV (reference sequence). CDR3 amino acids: CASSLSGTTVVETQYF. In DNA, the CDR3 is TGTGCCAGCAGTTTATCGGGGACTACCGTCGTGGAGACCCAGTACTTC.

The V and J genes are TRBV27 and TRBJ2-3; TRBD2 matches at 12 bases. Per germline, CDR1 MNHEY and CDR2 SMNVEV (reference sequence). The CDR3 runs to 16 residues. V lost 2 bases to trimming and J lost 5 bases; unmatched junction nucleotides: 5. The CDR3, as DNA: TGTGCCAGCAGTTTAAGACTAGCGGGAGTGGTAGATACGCAGTATTTT. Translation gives CASSLRLAGVVDTQYF.

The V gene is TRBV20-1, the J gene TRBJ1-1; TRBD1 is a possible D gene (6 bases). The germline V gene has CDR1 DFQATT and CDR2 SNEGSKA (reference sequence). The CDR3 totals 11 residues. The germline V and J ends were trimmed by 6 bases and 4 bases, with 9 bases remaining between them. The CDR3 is CSAGRGTEAFF. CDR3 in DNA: TGCAGTGCCGGCAGGGGCACTGAAGCTTTCTTT.

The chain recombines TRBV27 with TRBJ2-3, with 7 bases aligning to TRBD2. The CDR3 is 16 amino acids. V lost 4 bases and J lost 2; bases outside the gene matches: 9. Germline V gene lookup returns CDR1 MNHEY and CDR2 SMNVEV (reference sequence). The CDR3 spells CASSWWPSGNTDTQYF. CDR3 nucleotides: TGTGCCAGCAGTTGGTGGCCTAGCGGAAACACAGATACGCAGTATTTT.

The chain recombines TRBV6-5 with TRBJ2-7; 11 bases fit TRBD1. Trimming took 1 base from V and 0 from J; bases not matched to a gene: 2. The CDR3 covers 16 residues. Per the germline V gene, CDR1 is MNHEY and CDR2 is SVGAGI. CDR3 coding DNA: TGTGCCAGCAGTTACTTCGGGACAGGGGGCTCCTACGAGCAGTACTTC. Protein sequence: CASSYFGTGGSYEQYF.

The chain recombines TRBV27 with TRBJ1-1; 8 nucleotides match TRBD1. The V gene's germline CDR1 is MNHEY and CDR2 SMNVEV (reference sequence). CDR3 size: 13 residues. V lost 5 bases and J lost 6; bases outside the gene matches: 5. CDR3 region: CASSASGGPEAFF. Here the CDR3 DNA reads TGTGCCAGCAGTGCCTCAGGGGGCCCTGAAGCTTTCTTT.

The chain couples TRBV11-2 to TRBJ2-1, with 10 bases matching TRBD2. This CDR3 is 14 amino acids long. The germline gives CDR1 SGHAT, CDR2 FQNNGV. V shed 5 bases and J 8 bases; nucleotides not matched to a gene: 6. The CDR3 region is CASSRSSGSHEQFF. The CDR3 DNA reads TGTGCCAGCAGCAGATCTAGCGGGAGCCATGAGCAGTTCTTC.

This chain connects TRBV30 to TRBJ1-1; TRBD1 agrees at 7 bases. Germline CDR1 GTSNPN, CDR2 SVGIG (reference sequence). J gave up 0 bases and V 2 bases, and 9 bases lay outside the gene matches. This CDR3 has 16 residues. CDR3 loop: CAWSYRGWGMNTEAFF. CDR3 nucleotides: TGTGCCTGGAGTTACAGGGGTTGGGGCATGAACACTGAAGCTTTCTTT.

CDR3 region: CASSSGQSTKNYGYTF. Written as DNA, the CDR3 is TGTGCCAGCAGTTCGGGACAGTCAACTAAGAACTATGGCTACACCTTC. This rearrangement joins TRBV27 to TRBJ1-2, with TRBD1 identical over 7 bases. From germline, CDR1 is MNHEY and CDR2 SMNVEV (reference sequence). The CDR3 loop spans 16 amino acids. Losses at the gene ends were 4 bases for V and 2 bases for J; bases not matched to a gene: 10.

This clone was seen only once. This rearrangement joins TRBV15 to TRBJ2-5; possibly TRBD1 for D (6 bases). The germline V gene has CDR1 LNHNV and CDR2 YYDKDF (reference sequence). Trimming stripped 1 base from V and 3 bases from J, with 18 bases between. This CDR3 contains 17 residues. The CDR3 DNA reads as TGTGCCACCAGCAGAGCCGAAACGGTTCCAGGGGAAGAGACCCAGTACTTC. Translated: CATSRAETVPGEETQYF.